The 15 T cell receptor beta chains reported below all come from one sample, sequenced in a study of T cell repertoires in cytomegalovirus infection. For these TCRs, the target antigens are not known. TCRdb reanalysed the reads using MiXCR and keeps one entry per CDR3 protein. Found here are under 850,000 distinct CDR3 sequences, around 30% of them singletons; the top ten hold about 20%. Sequencing was performed on cultured PBMCs, taken from culture after CMV antigen stimulation. Source of these receptors: a human donor in good health (CMV status not recorded). Some clones in this sample may be carry-over from other donors' samples.

This clonotype was seen ten or more times. This chain connects TRBV10-3 to TRBJ1-5; the D gene is possibly TRBD1 (5 bases). This CDR3 has 15 residues. The germline V gene encodes CDR1 ENHRY and CDR2 SYGVKD. Deletions cut 6 bases from V and 6 bases from J, with 18 bases between. The CDR3 region is CAIRDQEGRGQPQHF. The DNA for the CDR3 is TGTGCCATCAGGGACCAGGAGGGACGGGGTCAGCCCCAGCATTTT.

The table lists this clonotype with a few counts. The chain is built from TRBV6-5 and TRBJ1-2, with 8 bases matching TRBD1. The V segment lost 8 bases and the J segment 4 bases; nucleotides outside the gene matches: 12. This CDR3 spans 15 amino acids. Germline V lookup: CDR1 MNHEY, CDR2 SVGAGI. The CDR3 region is CASSDRTGTPYGYTF. The CDR3 DNA sequence: TGTGCCAGCTCGGACCGGACAGGGACCCCCTATGGCTACACCTTC.

This clonotype was recorded many times. CDR3 DNA: TGTGCCAGCAGCTTAGCGGGTAGGGTTATCTCCTACAATGAGCAGTTCTTC. Amino acid sequence: CASSLAGRVISYNEQFF. The chain has TRBV7-6 and TRBJ2-1; D remains ambiguous. V was cut by 0 bases and J by 0 bases, with 12 bases left in between. The V gene's germline CDR1 is SGHVS and CDR2 FNYEAQ. The CDR3 has 17 amino acids.

The chain recombines TRBV28 with TRBJ2-2; a weak D match, TRBD1 (5 bases). Germline V gene sequence: CDR1 MDHEN, CDR2 SYDVKM. Trimming stripped 6 bases from V and 1 base from J, with 9 bases between. CDR3 size: 14 residues. The CDR3 bases are TGTGCCAGCAGGGACATGCTGAACACCGGGGAGCTGTTTTTT. This translates into CASRDMLNTGELFF.

In its sample, this clonotype was seen a few times. The genes are TRBV7-8 and TRBJ1-2, with TRBD1 matching over 11 bases. Germline CDR1 SGHVS, CDR2 FQNEAQ. The trim removed 2 bases at V and 5 bases at J, leaving 19 bases unmatched. There are 20 residues in the CDR3. The CDR3 spells CASSLFRVLHGDRGSYGYTF. The CDR3 DNA reads TGTGCCAGCAGCTTATTTAGGGTTCTACATGGGGACAGGGGGAGTTATGGCTACACCTTC.

This clonotype was counted between two and nine times. The chain employs TRBV18 and TRBJ1-2; D might be TRBD1 (6 bases). The germline V gene has CDR1 KGHSH and CDR2 LQKENI. The CDR3 runs 16 residues. V lost 3 bases, J lost 4 bases, and 18 bases lay in between. CDR3 coding DNA: TGTGCCAGCTCACCGGATACAGGGCCGTTTGGCTATGGCTACACCTTC. Its translation is CASSPDTGPFGYGYTF.

This chain connects TRBV7-6 to TRBJ2-1; 8 bases match TRBD2. V was pared by 4 bases and J by 5 bases, with 10 bases of the junction left unmatched. Per germline, CDR1 SGHVS and CDR2 FNYEAQ. This CDR3 has 16 amino acids. This CDR3 reads CASSWVAGPGDNEQFF. DNA of the CDR3: TGTGCCAGCAGCTGGGTAGCGGGGCCGGGAGACAATGAGCAGTTCTTC.

This clonotype occurred a few times. The genes are TRBV19 and TRBJ1-1; D not certain. The CDR3 covers 13 residues. CDR1 and CDR2 (germline): LNHDA, SQIVND (reference sequence). V was pared by 3 bases and J by 4 bases, with 9 bases between. CDR3 protein: CASSMGGVTEAFF. For the CDR3, the DNA is TGTGCCAGTAGTATGGGTGGGGTCACTGAAGCTTTCTTT. The full variable domain, completed using reference TRBV19 and TRBJ1-1, is DGGITQSPKYLFRKEGQNVTLSCEQNLNHDAMYWYRQDPGQGLRLIYYSQIVNDFQKGDIAEGYSVSREKKESFPLTVTSAQKNPTAFYLCASSMGGVTEAFFGQGTRLTVV.

This chain links TRBV28 with TRBJ1-4, with 10 bases matching TRBD1. The trim removed 5 bases at V and 8 bases at J, leaving 20 bases unmatched. This CDR3 is 19 amino acids long. CDR1 is MDHEN, CDR2 SYDVKM, per germline. As DNA, the CDR3 is TGTGCCAGCAGTACAAAGGAACCGGGACAGGGGATAGTTGGGGAAAAACTGTTTTTT. Protein sequence: CASSTKEPGQGIVGEKLFF.

This clonotype was detected only a few times. V usage is TRBV6-6 and J usage is TRBJ2-1; TRBD1 agrees at 8 bases. In germline, CDR1 is MNHNY, CDR2 SVGAGI (reference sequence). This CDR3 has 14 residues. J was trimmed by 9 bases and V by 4 bases; bases with no gene match: 8. CDR3: CASSSQLGQGEQFF. In DNA form, the CDR3 reads TGTGCCAGCAGTTCCCAACTAGGACAGGGTGAGCAGTTCTTC.

The chain couples TRBV7-8 to TRBJ1-2; possible D gene TRBD1, 5 bases. V was pared by 5 bases and J by 6 bases, with 19 bases between. This CDR3 region has 15 residues. Germline CDR1 and CDR2: SGHVS and FQNEAQ. CDR3 nucleotide sequence: TGTGCCAGCAGCCCCCCAACTACACGGGGGAATGGCTACACCTTC. This gives the protein CASSPPTTRGNGYTF. Full variable domain (missing parts from reference TRBV7-8 and TRBJ1-2): GAGVSQSPRYKVAKRGQDVALRCDPISGHVSLFWYQQALGQGPEFLTYFQNEAQLDKSGLPSDRFFAERPEGSVSTLKIQRTQQEDSAVYLCASSPPTTRGNGYTFGSGTRLTVV.

This clonotype was seen a handful of times. The rearrangement uses TRBV7-2 and TRBJ1-1, with TRBD1 as a possible D gene (6 bases). Germline CDR1 SGHTA, CDR2 FQGNSA. The V gene lost 3 bases and the J gene lost 4 bases, with 12 bases spanning the gap. CDR3 length equals 14 residues. CDR3 DNA: TGTGCCAGCAGCTTCCAGGGGAGGGGCACTGAAGCTTTCTTT. It codes for CASSFQGRGTEAFF.

This sequence joins TRBV7-6 and TRBJ1-5, with D tentatively TRBD1 (5 bases). The V and J ends lost 5 bases and 7 bases respectively, with 24 bases between them. The CDR3 has 17 amino acids. Germline V gives CDR1 SGHVS, CDR2 FNYEAQ. The chain's CDR3 is CASSRAPDFGRGQPQHF. CDR3 nucleotide sequence: TGTGCCAGCAGCCGCGCGCCAGACTTCGGACGGGGGCAGCCCCAGCATTTT.

V gene TRBV3-1 combines with J gene TRBJ1-5; perhaps TRBD1 as D (6 bases). The germline V gene has CDR1 LGHDT and CDR2 YNNKEL (reference sequence). This CDR3 has 16 amino acids. V was trimmed by 4 bases and J by 3 bases, leaving 16 bases between them. The CDR3 protein is CASSLAGGGPNQPQHF. The CDR3 DNA reads TGTGCCAGCAGCCTCGCTGGAGGGGGGCCCAATCAGCCCCAGCATTTT.

The chain employs TRBV6-5 and TRBJ2-6; 8 bases match TRBD1. Germline V gives CDR1 MNHEY, CDR2 SVGAGI. V shed 5 bases and J 4 bases; nucleotides not matched to a gene: 10. The CDR3 extends over 17 amino acids. DNA for the CDR3: TGTGCCAGCAGTAGGGGACAGGTGACAGGGGGGGCCAACGTCCTGACTTTC. It specifies CASSRGQVTGGANVLTF.